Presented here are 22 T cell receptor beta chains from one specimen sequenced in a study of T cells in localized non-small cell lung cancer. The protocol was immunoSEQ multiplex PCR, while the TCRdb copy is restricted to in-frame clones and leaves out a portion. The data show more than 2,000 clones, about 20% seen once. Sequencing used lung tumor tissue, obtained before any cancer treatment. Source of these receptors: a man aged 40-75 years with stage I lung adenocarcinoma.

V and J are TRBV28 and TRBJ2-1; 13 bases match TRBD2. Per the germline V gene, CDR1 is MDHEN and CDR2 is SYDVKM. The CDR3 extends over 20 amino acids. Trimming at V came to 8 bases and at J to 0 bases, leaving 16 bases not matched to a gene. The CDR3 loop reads CASSPLRGLAGRGSYNEQFF. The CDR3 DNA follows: TGTGCCAGCTCCCCCTTACGGGGACTAGCGGGAAGAGGCTCCTACAATGAGCAGTTCTTC.

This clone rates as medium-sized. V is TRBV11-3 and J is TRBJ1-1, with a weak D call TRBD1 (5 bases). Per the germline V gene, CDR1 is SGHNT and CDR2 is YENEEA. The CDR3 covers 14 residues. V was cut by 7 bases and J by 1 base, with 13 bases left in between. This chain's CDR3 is CASMRQQANTEAFF. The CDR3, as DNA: TGTGCCAGCATGCGGCAACAGGCGAACACTGAAGCTTTCTTT.

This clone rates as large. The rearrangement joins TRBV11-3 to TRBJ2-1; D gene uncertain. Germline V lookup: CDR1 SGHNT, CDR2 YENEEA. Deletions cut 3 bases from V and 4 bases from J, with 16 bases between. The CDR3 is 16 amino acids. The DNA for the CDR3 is TGTGCCAGCAGCTTGGAAGTGTCAGTCAGATACAATGAGCAGTTCTTC. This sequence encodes CASSLEVSVRYNEQFF.

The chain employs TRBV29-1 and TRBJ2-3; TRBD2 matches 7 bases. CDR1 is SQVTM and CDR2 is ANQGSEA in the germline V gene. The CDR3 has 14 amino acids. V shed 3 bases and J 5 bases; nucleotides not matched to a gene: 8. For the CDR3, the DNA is TGCAGCGTTGAGTCGGCGGGAGACCTAGATACGCAGTATTTT. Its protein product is CSVESAGDLDTQYF.

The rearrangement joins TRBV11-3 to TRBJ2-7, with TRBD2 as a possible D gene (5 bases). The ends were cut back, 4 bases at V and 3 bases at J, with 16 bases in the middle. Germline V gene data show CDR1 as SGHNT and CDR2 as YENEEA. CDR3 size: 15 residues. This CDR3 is CASSSDWTAGYEQYF. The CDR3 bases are TGTGCCAGCAGCTCGGACTGGACTGCCGGCTACGAGCAGTACTTC.

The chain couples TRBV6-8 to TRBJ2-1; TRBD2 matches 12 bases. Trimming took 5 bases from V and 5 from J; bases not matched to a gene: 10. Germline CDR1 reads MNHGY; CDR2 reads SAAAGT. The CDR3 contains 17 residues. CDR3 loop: CASSVRLAGAAHNEQFF. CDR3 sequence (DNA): TGTGCCAGCAGTGTCCGACTAGCGGGAGCGGCCCACAATGAGCAGTTCTTC.

DNA for the CDR3: TGTGCCAGCAGTGAATTGGCTAGCGGGGGGCCCCCCTACAATGAGCAGTTCTTC. It translates to CASSELASGGPPYNEQFF. This sequence joins TRBV13 and TRBJ2-1; 11 bases are shared with TRBD2. The CDR3 consists of 18 residues. Germline values: CDR1 PRHDT, CDR2 FYEKMQ (reference sequence). Losses at the gene ends were 6 bases for V and 2 bases for J; bases not matched to a gene: 12.

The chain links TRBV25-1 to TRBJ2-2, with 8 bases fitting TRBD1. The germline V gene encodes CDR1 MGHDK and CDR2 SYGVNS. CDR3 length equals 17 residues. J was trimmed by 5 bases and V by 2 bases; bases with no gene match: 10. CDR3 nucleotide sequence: TGTGCCAGCAGTGAAGGACAGGGCCGACGGGGGACCGGGGAGCTGTTTTTT. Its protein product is CASSEGQGRRGTGELFF.

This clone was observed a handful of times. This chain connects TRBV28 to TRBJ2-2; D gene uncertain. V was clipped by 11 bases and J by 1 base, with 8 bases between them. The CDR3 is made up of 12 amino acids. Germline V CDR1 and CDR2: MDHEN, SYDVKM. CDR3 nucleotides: TGTGCCCTAAGGGAGAACACCGGGGAGCTGTTTTTT. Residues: CALRENTGELFF.

The CDR3 protein is CASRESMNSNQPQHF. The CDR3 region has the DNA TGTGCCAGCAGGGAGAGCATGAATAGCAATCAGCCCCAGCATTTT. The rearrangement joins TRBV6-8 to TRBJ1-5; no reliable D call. V lost 6 bases to trimming and J lost 0 bases, with 12 bases between them. Germline CDR1 reads MNHGY; CDR2 reads SAAAGT. This CDR3 region has 15 residues.

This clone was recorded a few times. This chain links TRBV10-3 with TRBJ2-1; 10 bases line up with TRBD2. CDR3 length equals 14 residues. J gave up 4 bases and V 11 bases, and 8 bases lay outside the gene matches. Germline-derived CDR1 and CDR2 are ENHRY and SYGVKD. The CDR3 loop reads CALSPSGGYNEQFF. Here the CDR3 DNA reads TGTGCCCTATCACCTAGCGGGGGTTACAATGAGCAGTTCTTC.

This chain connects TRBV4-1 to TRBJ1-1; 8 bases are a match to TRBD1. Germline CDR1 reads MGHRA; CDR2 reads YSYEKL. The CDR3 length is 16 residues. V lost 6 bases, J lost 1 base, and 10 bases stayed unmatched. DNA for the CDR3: TGCGCCAGCAGAGGAATGTCAGGGGGCACGAACACTGAAGCTTTCTTT. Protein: CASRGMSGGTNTEAFF.

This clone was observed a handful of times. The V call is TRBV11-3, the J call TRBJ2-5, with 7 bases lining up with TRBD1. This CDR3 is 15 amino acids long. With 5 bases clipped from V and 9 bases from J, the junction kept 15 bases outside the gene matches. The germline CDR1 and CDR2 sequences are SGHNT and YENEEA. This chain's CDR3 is CASSPWDRRETAQYF. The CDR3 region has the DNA TGTGCCAGCAGCCCATGGGACAGACGAGAGACGGCCCAGTACTTC.

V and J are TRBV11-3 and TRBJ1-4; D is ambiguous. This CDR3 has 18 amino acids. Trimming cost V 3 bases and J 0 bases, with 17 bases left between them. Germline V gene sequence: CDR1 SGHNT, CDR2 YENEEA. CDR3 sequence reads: CASSFGRVSLATNEKLFF. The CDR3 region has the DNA TGTGCCAGCAGCTTCGGACGGGTCAGCTTAGCAACTAATGAAAAACTGTTTTTT.

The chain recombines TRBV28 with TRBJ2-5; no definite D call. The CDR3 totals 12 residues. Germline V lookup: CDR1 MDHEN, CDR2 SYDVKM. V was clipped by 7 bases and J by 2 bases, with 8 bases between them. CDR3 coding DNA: TGTGCCAGCACGTCATCTCAAGAGACCCAGTACTTC. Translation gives CASTSSQETQYF.

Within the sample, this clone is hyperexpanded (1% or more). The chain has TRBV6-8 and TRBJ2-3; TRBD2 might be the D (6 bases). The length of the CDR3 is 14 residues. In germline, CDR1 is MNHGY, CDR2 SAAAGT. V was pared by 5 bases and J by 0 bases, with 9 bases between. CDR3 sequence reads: CASSAGTSTDTQYF. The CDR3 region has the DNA TGTGCCAGCAGTGCGGGGACTAGCACAGATACGCAGTATTTT.

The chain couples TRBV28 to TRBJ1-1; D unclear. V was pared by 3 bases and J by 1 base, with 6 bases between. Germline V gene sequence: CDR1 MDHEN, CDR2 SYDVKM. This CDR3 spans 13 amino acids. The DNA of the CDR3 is TGTGCCAGCAGTTTTGGAGGGAACACTGAAGCTTTCTTT. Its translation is CASSFGGNTEAFF.

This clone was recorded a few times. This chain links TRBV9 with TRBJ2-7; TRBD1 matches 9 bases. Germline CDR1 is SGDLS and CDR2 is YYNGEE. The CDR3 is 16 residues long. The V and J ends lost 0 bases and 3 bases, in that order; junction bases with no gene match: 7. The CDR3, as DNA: TGTGCCAGCAGCGTAGCCGCCGGGACAGGGTACTACGAGCAGTACTTC. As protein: CASSVAAGTGYYEQYF.

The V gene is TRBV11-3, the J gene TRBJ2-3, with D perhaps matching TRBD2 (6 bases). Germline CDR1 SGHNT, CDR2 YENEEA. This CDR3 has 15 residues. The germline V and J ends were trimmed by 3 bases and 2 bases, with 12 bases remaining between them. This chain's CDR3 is CASSLAGPYTDTQYF. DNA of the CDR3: TGTGCCAGCAGCTTGGCGGGACCCTACACAGATACGCAGTATTTT.

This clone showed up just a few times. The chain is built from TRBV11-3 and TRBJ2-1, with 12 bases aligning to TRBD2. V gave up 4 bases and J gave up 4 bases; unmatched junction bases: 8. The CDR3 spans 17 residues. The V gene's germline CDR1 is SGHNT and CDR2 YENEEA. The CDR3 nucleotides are TGTGCCAGCAGCTCCCGGACTAGCGGGATGGGTTACAATGAGCAGTTCTTC. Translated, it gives CASSSRTSGMGYNEQFF.

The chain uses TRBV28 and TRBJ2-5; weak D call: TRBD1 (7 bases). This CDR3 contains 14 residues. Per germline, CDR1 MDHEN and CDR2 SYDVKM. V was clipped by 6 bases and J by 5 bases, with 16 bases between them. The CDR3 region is CASRLGGAGETQYF. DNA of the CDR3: TGTGCCAGCAGGCTAGGGGGCGCGGGGGAGACCCAGTACTTC.

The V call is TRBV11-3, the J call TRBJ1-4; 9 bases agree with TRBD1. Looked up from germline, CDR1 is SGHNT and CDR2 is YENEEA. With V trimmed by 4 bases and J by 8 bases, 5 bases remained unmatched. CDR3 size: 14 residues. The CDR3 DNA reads TGTGCCAGCAGCTCACGACAGGGGGGAGAAAAACTGTTTTTT. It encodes CASSSRQGGEKLFF.